The present entry profiles one TCR beta chain with its context. This clone was counted between two and nine times. The antigen this receptor binds is unknown. Base qualities are not recorded, but no much larger clone differs from it by a single base. Patients with a history of autoimmune disease or receiving systemic immunosuppression were excluded from the trial. Peripheral blood for TCR sequencing was collected from all dose cohorts at baseline, on cycle 4 day 1, and on cycle 7 day 1. Samples came from an open-label, multicenter, first-in-human phase I dose-escalation trial of ivuxolimab. The trial enrolled adults with locally advanced or metastatic head and neck squamous cell, hepatocellular, melanoma or renal cell carcinoma. Before TCR sequencing, CD4+ and CD8+ T cells were separately sorted from peripheral blood. This sample is drawn from a study of OX40 agonist ivuxolimab in advanced cancers. Study-level background: Ivuxolimab was a fully human IgG2 agonistic monoclonal antibody targeting the costimulatory receptor OX40 (CD134). Intravenous ivuxolimab was administered to patients every 2 weeks at six dose levels: 0.01, 0.1, 0.3, 1.5, 3 and 10 mg/kg. Among the roughly 50 dose-escalation patients, around 20 had hepatocellular carcinoma, around 15 melanoma, 9 renal cell carcinoma and 9 head and neck cancer. In the dose-escalation cohort, 70% to 85% of patients were male, and the mean age was approximately 64 years, with a range of 23 to 79. Prior anti-PD-1, anti-PD-L1 or anti-CTLA-4 therapy was permitted, and 40% of dose-escalation patients had received checkpoint inhibitors. Three dose-escalation patients achieved partial responses, one with hepatocellular carcinoma and two with cutaneous melanoma. The point of sequencing TCRbeta in the periphery was to test whether ivuxolimab changed TCR sequence diversity and drove clonal T-cell expansion. The paper covers the monotherapy dose-escalation part of the phase I ivuxolimab trial, which included N ≈ 52 patients. General study outcomes and caveats: Low levels of normalized T-cell clonal expansion were also seen in some patients who did not respond. The antigen specificity of the clonally expanded peripheral T cells was not determined. In the 0.1-3.0 mg/kg groups, partial responders were among the patients with the lowest normalized peripheral clonal expansion, particularly in CD8+ T cells. At doses of 0.1 to 3.0 mg/kg, clonal expansion of both CD4+ and CD8+ blood T cells was observed from baseline to week 6. After ivuxolimab, expanded clones were on average more numerous among CD8+ T cells than among CD4+ T cells.

Spanning cysteine to phenylalanine, the CDR3 consists of 16 amino acids. Of the read, only the CDR3 DNA is kept; its 48 bases are in frame from base 1. CDR1 SQVTM and CDR2 ANQGSEA are derived from the germline V gene. The V end loses 5 bases and the J end loses 0 bases, and a stretch of 17 bases separates them. For sequencing of the TCRbeta CDR3 region, genomic DNA was extracted from the sorted cells. The immunoSEQ Assay was used to sequence the TCRbeta CDR3 regions. TCRdb's version of the immuneACCESS table is confined to in-frame rearrangements and falls short of the full clone set. An unresolved V gene accounts for under half of the shortfall where checked; the remainder is of unknown origin. Within this sample are 100,000 or so clones, with 84% of them counted one time only. The ten largest account for 5.5% of the sample.

The material sequenced was CD4+ or CD8+ T cells sorted from blood, taken in a trial of the OX40 agonist ivuxolimab. The sequence derives from an adult with an advanced solid tumor such as melanoma, head and neck, liver or kidney cancer. Recombination joined TRBV29-1 with TRBJ2-1; tentative D gene TRBD2, with 5 bases matching. The CDR3 region has the sequence CSVRASIMSSYNEQFF. The sequence in DNA is TGCAGCGTTAGGGCTAGCATAATGAGCTCCTACAATGAGCAGTTCTTC.